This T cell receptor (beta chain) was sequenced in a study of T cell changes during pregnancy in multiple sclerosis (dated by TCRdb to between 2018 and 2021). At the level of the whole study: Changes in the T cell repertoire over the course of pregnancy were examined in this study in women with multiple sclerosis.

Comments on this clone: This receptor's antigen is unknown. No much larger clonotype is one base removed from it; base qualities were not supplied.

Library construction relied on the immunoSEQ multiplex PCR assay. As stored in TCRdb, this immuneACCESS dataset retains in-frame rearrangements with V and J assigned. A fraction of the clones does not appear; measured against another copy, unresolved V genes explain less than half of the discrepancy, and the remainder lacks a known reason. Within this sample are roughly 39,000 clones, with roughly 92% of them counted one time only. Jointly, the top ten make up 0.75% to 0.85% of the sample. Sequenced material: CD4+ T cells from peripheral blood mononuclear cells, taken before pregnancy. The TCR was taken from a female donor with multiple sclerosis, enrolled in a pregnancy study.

The CDR3 in this case is CASSSDRADSPLHF. The nucleotide sequence is given as TGCGCCAGCAGCTCCGACAGGGCGGATTCACCCCTCCACTTT. The chain uses TRBV5-1 and TRBJ1-6; TRBD1 lines up with 7 middle nucleotides. Measured from the cysteine to the phenylalanine, the CDR3 is 14 residues long. CDR3 DNA is the only sequence kept; it has 42 bases, read in frame from the first base. CDR1 and CDR2 were assigned from the germline V gene as SGHRS and YFSETQ. V is pruned by 3 bases and J by 8 bases, leaving 5 bases of the junction without a gene match.